Included here is one TCR beta chain sequence, with context. No antigen is known for it. TCRdb called the reads again in MiXCR, with one record for every CDR3 protein. The sample records over 55,000 distinct CDR3 sequences, nearly 50% being singletons. Trimming removed 7 bases at V and 2 bases at J, with 12 bases between. Germline CDR1 MNHEY, CDR2 SMNVEV (reference sequence). The length of the CDR3 is 14 residues. This sample stems from a study of type 1 regulatory T cells. About the study: T-allo10 is a Tr1-enriched, alloantigen-specific CD4 T cell product made in vitro.

The receptor was isolated from a human donor in good health. The V gene is TRBV27, the J gene TRBJ1-5; possibly TRBD1 for D (5 bases). Sequencing was carried out using cultured non-Tr1 T cells, either the whole culture or a sorted T cell fraction (not recorded which). CDR3 DNA: TGTGCCAGCAAAGGGGTAAAGGGCAATCAGCCCCAGCATTTT. Its protein is CASKGVKGNQPQHF.